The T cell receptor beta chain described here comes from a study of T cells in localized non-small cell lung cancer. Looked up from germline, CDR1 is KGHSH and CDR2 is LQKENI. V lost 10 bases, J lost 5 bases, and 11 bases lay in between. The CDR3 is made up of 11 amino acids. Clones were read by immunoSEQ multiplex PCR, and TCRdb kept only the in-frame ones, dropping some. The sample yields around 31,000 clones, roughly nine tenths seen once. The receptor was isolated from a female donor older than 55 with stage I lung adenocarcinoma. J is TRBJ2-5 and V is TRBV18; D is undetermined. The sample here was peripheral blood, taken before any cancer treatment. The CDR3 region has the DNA TGTGCCACCGCCGCCATGGAGACCCAGTACTTC. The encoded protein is CATAAMETQYF.